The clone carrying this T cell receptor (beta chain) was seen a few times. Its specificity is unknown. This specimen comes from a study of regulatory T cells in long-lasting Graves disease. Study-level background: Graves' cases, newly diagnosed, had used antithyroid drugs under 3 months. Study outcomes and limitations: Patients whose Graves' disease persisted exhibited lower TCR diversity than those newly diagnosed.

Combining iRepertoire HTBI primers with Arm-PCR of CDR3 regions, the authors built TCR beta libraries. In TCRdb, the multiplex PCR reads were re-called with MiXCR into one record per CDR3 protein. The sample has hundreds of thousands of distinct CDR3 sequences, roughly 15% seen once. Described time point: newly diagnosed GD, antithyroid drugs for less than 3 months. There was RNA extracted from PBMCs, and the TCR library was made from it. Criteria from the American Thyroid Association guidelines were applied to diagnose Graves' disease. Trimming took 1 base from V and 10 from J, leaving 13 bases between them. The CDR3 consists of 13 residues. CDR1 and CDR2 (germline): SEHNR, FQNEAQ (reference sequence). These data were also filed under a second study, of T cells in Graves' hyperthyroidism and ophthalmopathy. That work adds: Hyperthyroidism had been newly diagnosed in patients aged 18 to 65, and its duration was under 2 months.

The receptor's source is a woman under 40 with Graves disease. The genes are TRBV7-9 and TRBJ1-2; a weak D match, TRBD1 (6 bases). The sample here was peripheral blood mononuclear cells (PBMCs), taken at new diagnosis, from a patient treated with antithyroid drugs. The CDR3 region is CASSLVGPGVYTF. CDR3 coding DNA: TGTGCCAGCAGCTTAGTAGGTCCAGGGGTCTACACCTTC.